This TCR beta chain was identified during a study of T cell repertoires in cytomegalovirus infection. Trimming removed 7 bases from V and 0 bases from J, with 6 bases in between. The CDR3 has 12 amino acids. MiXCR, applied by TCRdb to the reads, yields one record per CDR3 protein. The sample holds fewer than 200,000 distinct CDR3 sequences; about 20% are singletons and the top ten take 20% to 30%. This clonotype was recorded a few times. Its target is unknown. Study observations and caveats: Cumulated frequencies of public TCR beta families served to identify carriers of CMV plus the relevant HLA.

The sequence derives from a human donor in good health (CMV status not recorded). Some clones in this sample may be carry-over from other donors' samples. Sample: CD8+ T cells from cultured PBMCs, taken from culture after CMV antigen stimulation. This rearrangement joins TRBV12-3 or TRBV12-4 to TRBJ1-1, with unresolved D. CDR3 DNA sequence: TGTGCCAGCACGGGTTTGAACACTGAAGCTTTCTTT. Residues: CASTGLNTEAFF.